This T cell receptor beta chain was obtained from a study of Graves' ophthalmopathy and Graves' hyperthyroidism. The study, taken as a whole, reports: Sensitivity reached 85% to 90% and specificity almost 83% for a 13-signature model separating ophthalmopathy from stable hyperthyroidism. Detection in blood was also observed for most expanded thyroid clonotypes above 0.001 frequency.

RNA transcripts were the source from which TCR beta CDR3 regions were amplified. The authors performed first-round RT-PCR with HTBI primers and then a second-round multiplex PCR. Using its own MiXCR run on the multiplex PCR reads, TCRdb lists one record per CDR3 protein. This table has about 1.2 million distinct CDR3 sequences, about 38% appearing once. Germline V gives CDR1 SGHVS, CDR2 FQNEAQ. Trimming shortened V by 6 bases and J by 5 bases, and 16 bases separated the two germline ends. The CDR3 consists of 14 residues. This clonotype was counted between two and nine times. Its antigen is still unknown.

The sequencing sample was made of peripheral blood or thyroid tissue (not recorded which). This sequence was found in an adult man with Graves' hyperthyroidism. The chain employs TRBV7-8 and TRBJ2-5; D is ambiguous. The CDR3 nucleotides read TGTGCCAGCAGTTTCCCCCCTAATTCGGAGACCCAGTACTTC. Its translation is CASSFPPNSETQYF. The variable domain in full, completed from reference TRBV7-8 and TRBJ2-5, reads GAGVSQSPRYKVAKRGQDVALRCDPISGHVSLFWYQQALGQGPEFLTYFQNEAQLDKSGLPSDRFFAERPEGSVSTLKIQRTQQEDSAVYLCASSFPPNSETQYFGPGTRLLVL.